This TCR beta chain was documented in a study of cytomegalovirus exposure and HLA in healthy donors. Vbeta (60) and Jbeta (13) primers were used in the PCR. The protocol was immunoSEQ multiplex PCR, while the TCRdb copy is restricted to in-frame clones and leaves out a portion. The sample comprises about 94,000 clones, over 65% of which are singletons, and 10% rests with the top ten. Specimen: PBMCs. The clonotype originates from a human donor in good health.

CDR3 residues: CAKLFQGANSPLHF. For the CDR3, the DNA is TGTGCCAAACTATTCCAGGGGGCTAATTCACCCCTCCACTTT. The genes are TRBV9 and TRBJ1-6; 8 nucleotides align to TRBD1. This CDR3 is built from 14 residues. V was clipped by 9 bases and J by 6 bases; unmatched bases: 8. Germline CDR1 is SGDLS and CDR2 is YYNGEE.